This T cell receptor (beta chain) was recorded in a study of blood T cell repertoires in COVID-19. The CDR3 extends over 17 amino acids. V gave up 4 bases and J gave up 6 bases; unmatched junction bases: 16. CDR1 is SGDLS and CDR2 is YYNGEE in the germline V gene. Data came from immunoSEQ multiplex PCR; TCRdb stores just in-frame clones and leaves some out. The data contain 110,000 to 150,000 clones, around 83% of them singletons. This clone appeared once. The chain employs TRBV9 and TRBJ2-1, with 7 positions matching TRBD1. Sequenced sample: peripheral blood. This clonotype was sampled from a human donor in a cohort sampled during active COVID-19. Here the CDR3 DNA reads TGTGCCAGCAGCTCAGGAGCCGGGACAGACGTTTTCAATGAGCAGTTCTTC. Translating it yields CASSSGAGTDVFNEQFF.